This TCR beta chain was obtained from a study of T cells in localized non-small cell lung cancer. Study-level results: Higher blood T cell density went with longer overall survival. Uninvolved adjacent lung showed peak T cell clonality, exceeding tumor. Among the top 100 tumor clones, a median about 57 appeared in adjacent lung. Heterogeneity within the tumor remains possible, as just one region underwent sequencing.

Data came from immunoSEQ multiplex PCR; TCRdb stores just in-frame clones and leaves some out. Of approximately 2,000 clones in the sample, 25% to 40% were seen once. With respect to this clone: Its antigen is undetermined.

Germline CDR1 and CDR2: MDHEN and SYDVKM. The V end lost 6 bases, the J end lost 1 base, and 12 bases lay between the germline ends. The CDR3 loop spans 14 amino acids. This sequence originates from a male donor aged 60 or older with stage I squamous cell lung carcinoma. The chain uses TRBV28 and TRBJ1-1; D is possibly TRBD1 (6 bases). Sequences were derived from lung tumor tissue, sampled before any cancer treatment. CDR3 residues: CASRPGHQNTEAFF. Here the CDR3 DNA reads TGTGCCAGCAGACCGGGACACCAGAACACTGAAGCTTTCTTT. Full variable domain (rest looked up from reference TRBV28 and TRBJ1-1): DVKVTQSSRYLVKRTGEKVFLECVQDMDHENMFWYRQDPGLGLRLIYFSYDVKMKEKGDIPEGYSVSREKKERFSLILESASTNQTSMYLCASRPGHQNTEAFFGQGTRLTVV.